The sequence of this T cell receptor beta chain was determined in a study of blood T cell repertoires in COVID-19. CDR3 length equals 14 residues. Germline values: CDR1 GTSNPN, CDR2 SVGIG (reference sequence). The V segment lost 4 bases and the J segment 7 bases; nucleotides outside the gene matches: 8. Clones were sequenced by immunoSEQ multiplex PCR, and TCRdb holds only the in-frame ones, with some missing. The sample yields about 82,000 clones, around 89% seen once. The TCR comes from a woman in her 50s with acute COVID-19. Sequenced: PBMCs or T cells enriched from blood (not recorded which). This rearrangement joins TRBV30 to TRBJ1-3; 9 nucleotides align to TRBD1. The CDR3 coding sequence is TGTGCCTGGACCTGGACAGGGGAGTTCAACACCATATATTTT. Amino acid sequence: CAWTWTGEFNTIYF.